Listed below are T cell receptor beta chains from one sample, sequenced in a study of blood T cell repertoires in COVID-19. Data came from immunoSEQ multiplex PCR; TCRdb stores just in-frame clones and leaves some out. The sample lists roughly 47,000 clones, about 89% seen once, with around a sixth in the top ten. What was sequenced was peripheral blood. Every receptor here comes from a man in his 70s with active COVID-19. Each CDR3 is given with its conserved first and last residue. The order of the fields is CDR3 protein, CDR3 DNA, V gene, clone size, J gene, D gene. A D gene is named only where the DNA matches it firmly. Clone size is given for some rows only: seen once, a few or many times, or a class if the clone is expanded.

CASQGIAGASMWASTDTQYF TGTGCCAGCCAGGGGATAGCGGGGGCCTCAATGTGGGCCTCCACAGATACGCAGTATTTT TRBV2 NA TRBJ2-3 TRBD2
CASSQEAGGYTGELFF TGTGCCAGCAGCCAAGAGGCGGGGGGTTACACCGGGGAGCTGTTTTTT TRBV14 few TRBJ2-2 TRBD2
CATSDLLAGGPQETQYF TGTGCCACCAGTGATTTGTTAGCGGGGGGCCCACAAGAGACCCAGTACTTC TRBV24-1 NA TRBJ2-5 TRBD2
CASSPGQYTEAFF TGTGCCAGCTCGCCCGGACAGTACACTGAAGCTTTCTTT TRBV18 NA TRBJ1-1 NA
CASSEVTGGPYEQYF TGTGCCAGCAGTGAAGTAACAGGGGGCCCCTACGAGCAGTACTTC TRBV6-1 NA TRBJ2-7 TRBD1
CASSLGQVGTDTQYF TGTGCCAGCAGCTTGGGACAGGTTGGGACAGATACGCAGTATTTT TRBV5-8 NA TRBJ2-3 NA
CATQDRGRSKNIQYF TGTGCCACGCAAGACAGGGGAAGGAGTAAAAACATTCAGTACTTC TRBV15 NA TRBJ2-4 TRBD1
CASSLEAHGTSSYNSPLHF TGTGCCAGCAGCTTAGAGGCCCATGGGACTAGCTCCTATAATTCACCCCTCCACTTT TRBV7-8 few TRBJ1-6 NA
CASSLATAVSYEQYF TGTGCCAGCAGCTTAGCGACAGCTGTCTCCTACGAGCAGTACTTC TRBV7-9 NA TRBJ2-7 NA
CASTRTSGTDTQYF TGTGCCAGCACCCGAACCTCAGGCACAGATACGCAGTATTTT TRBV7-2 NA TRBJ2-3 NA
CASSQGPDRGSSPLHF TGCGCCAGCAGCCAAGGCCCTGACAGGGGAAGTTCACCCCTCCACTTT TRBV4-1 NA TRBJ1-6 TRBD1
CASSYQGTGGSSEQYF TGTGCCAGCAGTTACCAGGGGACAGGGGGATCCTCCGAGCAGTACTTC TRBV6-5 NA TRBJ2-7 TRBD1
CASSQAPRRLAADEQFF TGTGCCAGCAGCCAAGCCCCTAGGAGACTAGCCGCCGATGAGCAGTTCTTC TRBV3-1/TRBV3-2 NA TRBJ2-1 TRBD2